This TCR beta chain came from a study of blood T cell repertoires in COVID-19. Study-wide context: COVID-19 samples from acute and convalescent phases originated in the United States, Italy and Spain.

The CDR3 contains 13 residues. The germline gives CDR1 LGHDT, CDR2 YNNKEL (reference sequence). Original analysis: Estimates of nucleated cell counts were drawn from the amplification of reference gene primers. Sequencing used immunoSEQ multiplex PCR; TCRdb keeps in-frame clones, though not all of them. V, J and clone size are those of that table, while D and trimming were read from the DNA. Among fewer than 250,000 clones listed, around 87% were seen once. The table lists this clone with a count of one. The junction does not match germline at one end; this may be a read error. All enrollees were roughly 18 to 100 years old and from approximately 24 US areas. Membership in each cohort depended on participant-reported clinical history.

The sample was PBMCs or T cells enriched from blood (not recorded which). The TCR sequence derives from a man under 40 in a cohort exposed to, infected with or recovered from COVID-19 (not recorded which). The chain links TRBV3-1 (or the pseudogene TRBV3-2) to TRBJ2-7; D possibly corresponds to TRBD2 (7 bases). The CDR3 DNA reads TGTGCCAGCAACCAAAAGGGGGGGAGGCAACAGTACTTC. It encodes CASNQKGGRQQYF.